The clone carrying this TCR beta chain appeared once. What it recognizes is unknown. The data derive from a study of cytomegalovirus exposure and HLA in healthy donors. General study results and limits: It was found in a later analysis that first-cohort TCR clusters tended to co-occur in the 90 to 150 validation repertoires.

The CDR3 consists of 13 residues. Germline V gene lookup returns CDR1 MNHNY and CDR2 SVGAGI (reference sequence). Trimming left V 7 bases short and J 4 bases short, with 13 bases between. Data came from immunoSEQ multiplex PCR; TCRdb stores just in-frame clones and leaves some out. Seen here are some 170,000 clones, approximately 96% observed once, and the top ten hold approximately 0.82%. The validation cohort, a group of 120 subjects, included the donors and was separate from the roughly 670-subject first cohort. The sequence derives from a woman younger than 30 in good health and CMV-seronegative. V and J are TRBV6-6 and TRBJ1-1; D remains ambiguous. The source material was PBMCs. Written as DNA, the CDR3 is TGTGCCAGCACTAACCGGAGTTTCACTGAAGCTTTCTTT. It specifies CASTNRSFTEAFF.